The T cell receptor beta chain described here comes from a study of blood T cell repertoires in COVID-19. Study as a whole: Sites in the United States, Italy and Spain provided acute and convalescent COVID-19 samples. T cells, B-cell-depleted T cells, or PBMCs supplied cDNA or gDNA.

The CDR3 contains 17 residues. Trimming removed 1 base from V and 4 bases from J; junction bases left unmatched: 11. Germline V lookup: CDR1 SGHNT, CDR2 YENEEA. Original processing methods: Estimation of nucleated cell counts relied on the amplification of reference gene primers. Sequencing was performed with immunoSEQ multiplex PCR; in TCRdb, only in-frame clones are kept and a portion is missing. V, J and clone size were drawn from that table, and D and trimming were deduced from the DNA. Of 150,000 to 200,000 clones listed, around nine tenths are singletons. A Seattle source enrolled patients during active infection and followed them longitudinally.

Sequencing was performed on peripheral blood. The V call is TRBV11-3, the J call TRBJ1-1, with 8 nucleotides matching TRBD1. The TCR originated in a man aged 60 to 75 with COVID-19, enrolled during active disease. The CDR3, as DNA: TGTGCCAGCAGCTTAGCTAGGACAGGGTTGGGGACCACTGAAGCTTTCTTT. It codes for CASSLARTGLGTTEAFF. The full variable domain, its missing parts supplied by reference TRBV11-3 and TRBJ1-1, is EAGVVQSPRYKIIEKKQPVAFWCNPISGHNTLYWYLQNLGQGPELLIRYENEEAVDDSQLPKDRFSAERLKGVDSTLKIQPAELGDSAVYLCASSLARTGLGTTEAFFGQGTRLTVV.